This T cell receptor beta chain is from a study of Graves' ophthalmopathy and Graves' hyperthyroidism. The study amplified TCR beta CDR3 regions using RNA transcripts. HTBI primers primed a first-round RT-PCR, and a second-round multiplex PCR followed. TCRdb processed the multiplex PCR reads anew with MiXCR; each CDR3 protein has one entry. The sample consists of hundreds of thousands of distinct CDR3 sequences, around 20% of them appearing once. CDR3 size: 13 residues. CDR1 is KGHSH and CDR2 is LQKENI in the germline V gene. V was clipped by 4 bases and J by 5 bases, with 9 bases between them. The sequenced material came from peripheral blood. The receptor was isolated from a woman younger than 35 with stable Graves' hyperthyroidism. The gene calls are TRBV18 and TRBJ1-5, with D possibly matching TRBD1 (5 bases). Written as DNA, the CDR3 is TGTGCCAGCTCACTACTACAGGATCAGCCCCAGCATTTT. Encoded protein: CASSLLQDQPQHF.